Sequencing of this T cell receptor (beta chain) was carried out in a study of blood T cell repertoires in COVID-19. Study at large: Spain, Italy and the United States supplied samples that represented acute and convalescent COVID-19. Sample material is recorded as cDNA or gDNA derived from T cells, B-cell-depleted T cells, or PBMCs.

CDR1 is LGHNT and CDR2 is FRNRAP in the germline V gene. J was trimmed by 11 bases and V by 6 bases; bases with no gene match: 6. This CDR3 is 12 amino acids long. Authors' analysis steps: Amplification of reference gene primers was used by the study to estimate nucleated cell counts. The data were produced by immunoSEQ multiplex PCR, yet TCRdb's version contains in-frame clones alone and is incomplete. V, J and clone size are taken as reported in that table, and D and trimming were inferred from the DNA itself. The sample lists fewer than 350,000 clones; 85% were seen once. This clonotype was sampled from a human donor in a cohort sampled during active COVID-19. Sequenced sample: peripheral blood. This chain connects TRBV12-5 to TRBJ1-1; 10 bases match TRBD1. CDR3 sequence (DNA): TGTGCTAGTGGGGCCCGGGACAGGGGTGCTTTCTTT. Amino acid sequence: CASGARDRGAFF.